This T cell receptor beta chain was recovered during a study of control samples from healthy donors and cancer patients. Germline values: CDR1 LNHDA, CDR2 SQIVND (reference sequence). V was trimmed by 7 bases and J by 6 bases, leaving 13 bases between them. This CDR3 is 13 amino acids long. The data were produced by immunoSEQ multiplex PCR, yet TCRdb's version contains in-frame clones alone and is incomplete. Of some 120,000 clones detected, around 87% appear once; the ten largest clones hold about 2.7%. The source material was blood. This chain uses TRBV19 with TRBJ2-1; D is unresolved. This receptor was taken from a man aged 55-75 years in good health. Written as DNA, the CDR3 is TGTGCCAGTAATACAAACTTGGGCAATGAGCAGTTCTTC. It is translated as CASNTNLGNEQFF.